Listed below are T cell receptor beta chains from one sample, sequenced in a study of cytomegalovirus exposure and HLA in healthy donors. Assay used: immunoSEQ multiplex PCR; TCRdb lists only in-frame clones, some missing. Of more than 250,000 clones in the sample, roughly 90% were seen once. Input material: PBMCs. These receptors were obtained from a woman between 18 and 29 years old in good health and CMV-seronegative. Both conserved end residues are part of each CDR3. Fields, in order: V gene, clone size, D gene, J gene, CDR3 DNA, CDR3 protein. D genes are given only for firm matches. The size entry is marked missing in some rows and otherwise reads once, few, many or a size class.

TRBV4-2	.	TRBD1	TRBJ1-3	TGTGCCAGCAGCCAAGTGGGACAGGACCGCTCTGGAAACACCATATATTTT	CASSQVGQDRSGNTIYF
TRBV6-5	.	.	TRBJ1-5	TGTGCCAGCACCCCCTCAGGCGGAGGTCAGCCCCAGCATTTT	CASTPSGGGQPQHF
TRBV9	.	TRBD2	TRBJ2-3	TGTGCCAGCAGCGTAGCGGGAGGGGTCACAGATACGCAGTATTTT	CASSVAGGVTDTQYF
TRBV20-1	.	TRBD1	TRBJ2-1	TGCAGTGCTAGGGACACAGGGGGCGGGGTCTTC	CSARDTGGGVF
TRBV9	.	.	TRBJ2-3	TGTGCCAGCAGCGCACACACAGATACGCAGTATTTT	CASSAHTDTQYF
TRBV5-4	few	TRBD1	TRBJ2-1	TGTGCCAGCAGCCCGGGACAGGGTCCTTACGGTGAGCAGTTCTTC	CASSPGQGPYGEQFF
TRBV11-2	few	TRBD2	TRBJ2-7	TGTGCCAGCAGCTCGACCTCCGGGGGGACCGAGCAGTACTTC	CASSSTSGGTEQYF
TRBV13	.	TRBD2	TRBJ2-7	TGTGCCAGCAGCTTATTCCTGACTAGCGATTCCTACGAGCAGTACTTC	CASSLFLTSDSYEQYF
TRBV5-1	once	TRBD2	TRBJ2-7	TGCGCCAGCAGCATAAGACTAGCGGAGTCCTACGAGCAGTACTTC	CASSIRLAESYEQYF
TRBV6-5	once	TRBD2	TRBJ2-5	TGTGCCAGCAGTTACTCCCTAGCGGGAGGCATGGAGACCCAGTACTTC	CASSYSLAGGMETQYF
TRBV4-1	.	.	TRBJ2-7	TGCGCCAGCAGCCTCACGACAGGATCCTACGAGCAGTACTTC	CASSLTTGSYEQYF
TRBV29-1	.	TRBD2	TRBJ2-1	TGCAGCGTTGAAGGGGCGTGGGCGGGAGGGTTATCGGACAATGAGCAGTTCTTC	CSVEGAWAGGLSDNEQFF
TRBV6-4	.	.	TRBJ2-7	TGTGCCAGCAGTGACTCAACAGCTCCCTACGAGCAGTACTTC	CASSDSTAPYEQYF
TRBV27	.	TRBD1	TRBJ2-7	TGTGCCAGCAGAACGACAGGGGCCTACGAGCAGTACTTC	CASRTTGAYEQYF
TRBV11-2	.	TRBD1	TRBJ1-2	TGTGCCAGCAGCGGGACAGGGGGTACTAACTATGGCTACACCTTC	CASSGTGGTNYGYTF
TRBV5-1	.	TRBD2	TRBJ2-1	TGCGCCAGCAGCTTGGGAGGGACTAGCGGTTACAATGAGCAGTTCTTC	CASSLGGTSGYNEQFF
TRBV11-3	.	.	TRBJ2-3	TGTGCCAGCAGCGTCGGACTGAGTTGGGCTTCAGATACGCAGTATTTT	CASSVGLSWASDTQYF
TRBV4-1	.	TRBD2	TRBJ2-3	TGCGCCAGCAGCCAAGAGGGACTAGCGGGAGTGTCCACAGATACGCAGTATTTT	CASSQEGLAGVSTDTQYF
TRBV19	.	.	TRBJ1-3	TGTGCCAGTAGTCCCGAGGGAGAGCGAAACACCATATATTTT	CASSPEGERNTIYF
TRBV5-4	.	.	TRBJ2-3	TGTGCCAGCAGCAATCTGGGGAGAACAGATACGCAGTATTTT	CASSNLGRTDTQYF
TRBV6-6	once	TRBD2	TRBJ2-6	TGTGCCAGCAGTTTGGGACTAGCGGCTGGGGCCAACGTCCTGACTTTC	CASSLGLAAGANVLTF
TRBV6-6	.	TRBD2	TRBJ2-7	TGTGCCAGCAGCCTTACTAGCGCCTCCTACGAGCAGTACTTC	CASSLTSASYEQYF
TRBV4-1	.	TRBD1	TRBJ1-2	TGCGCCAGCAGCCAAGTGGGACAGTTCTATGGCTACACCTTC	CASSQVGQFYGYTF
TRBV6-1	.	.	TRBJ2-3	TGTGCCAGCAGTGGGCGGATCACCTACTCTGCTCCAGATACGCAGTATTTT	CASSGRITYSAPDTQYF
TRBV4-1	once	.	TRBJ2-3	TGCGCCAGCAGCCAAGATCCCCCTTTGAGTACAGATACGCAGTATTTT	CASSQDPPLSTDTQYF
TRBV7-7	.	TRBD1	TRBJ2-5	TGTGCTAGCAGCTTAGGTGTTGGGACAGGGCACCAAGAGACCCAGTACTTC	CASSLGVGTGHQETQYF
TRBV7-3	.	TRBD2	TRBJ2-1	TGTGCCAGCAGCTTAACCCTAGCGGGAGGGCCGGAGAATGAGCAGTTCTTC	CASSLTLAGGPENEQFF
TRBV6-5	.	.	TRBJ1-3	TGTGCCAGCAGTTACTCGGAGGAAGGGAACACCATATATTTT	CASSYSEEGNTIYF
TRBV6-1	.	.	TRBJ2-7	TGTGCCAGCAGTCCCCAGGGCGAGCAGTACTTC	CASSPQGEQYF
TRBV27	few	.	TRBJ1-5	TGTGCCAGCAGTTTAAGACAGATCAATCAGCCCCAGCATTTT	CASSLRQINQPQHF
TRBV7-9	.	.	TRBJ2-7	TGTGCCAGCAGCTTCGGGCCGGACAGAACCTACGAGCAGTACTTC	CASSFGPDRTYEQYF
TRBV6-1	.	.	TRBJ2-2	TGTGCCAGCATTCTCGGCCAGGATCGGTCCGGGGAGCTGTTTTTT	CASILGQDRSGELFF
TRBV11-3	.	TRBD2	TRBJ2-3	TGTGCCAGCAGCTTAGGACTAGCGGGCTGGGGGGATACGCAGTATTTT	CASSLGLAGWGDTQYF
TRBV5-4	.	TRBD1	TRBJ2-7	TGTGCCAGCAGCTTTGGGACAGGGACCCCCTACGAGCAGTACTTC	CASSFGTGTPYEQYF
TRBV15	.	TRBD2	TRBJ2-5	TGTGCCACCAGCAGAGATCTGGCGGGGGAGAACCAAGAGACCCAGTACTTC	CATSRDLAGENQETQYF
TRBV18	.	TRBD2	TRBJ2-5	TGTGCCAGCTCACCGCGGCTAGCGGGAGGGCCCCAAGAGACCCAGTACTTC	CASSPRLAGGPQETQYF
TRBV5-4	.	TRBD2	TRBJ2-7	TGTGCCAGCAGCTGGGGACTAGCGGGAGTCGAAGAGCAGTACTTC	CASSWGLAGVEEQYF
TRBV6-5	few	TRBD1	TRBJ1-1	TGTGCCAGCAGATTGGGACAGGCCAACACTGAAGCTTTCTTT	CASRLGQANTEAFF
TRBV5-4	.	TRBD1	TRBJ1-2	TGTGCCAGCAGCTCGGGACAGACTAACTATGGCTACACCTTC	CASSSGQTNYGYTF
TRBV5-1	.	.	TRBJ1-2	TGCGCCAGCTACAGGGACAAGAACTATGGCTACACCTTC	CASYRDKNYGYTF
TRBV2	.	TRBD1	TRBJ2-7	TGTGCCAGCAGTGAAGAACCCCTGACAGGGGGCAACTACGAGCAGTACTTC	CASSEEPLTGGNYEQYF
TRBV5-6	.	.	TRBJ2-5	TGTGCCAGCAGCTTTGTAGCCCCGCTACAAGAGACCCAGTACTTC	CASSFVAPLQETQYF
TRBV4-3	few	TRBD1	TRBJ1-2	TGCGCCAGCAGCCACACCACAGGGGGCAACTATGGCTACACCTTC	CASSHTTGGNYGYTF
TRBV6-5	.	.	TRBJ2-2	TGTGCCAGCAGACCAGGGGTATCCGGGGAGCTGTTTTTT	CASRPGVSGELFF
TRBV4-1	.	TRBD1	TRBJ2-7	TGCGCCAGCAGCCAAGGCCTTCCGACAGGGGGCTACGAGCAGTACTTC	CASSQGLPTGGYEQYF
TRBV6-5	.	TRBD1	TRBJ2-6	TGTGCCAGCAGGTACACAGGGGGCGACGGGGCCAACGTCCTGACTTTC	CASRYTGGDGANVLTF
TRBV18	.	.	TRBJ1-3	TGTGCCAGCTCGCCGAGAGGAGGGGATCCCGGAAACACCATATATTTT	CASSPRGGDPGNTIYF
TRBV7-6	.	TRBD1	TRBJ2-5	TGTGCCAGCACACCACTACGACAGGGGGCGGGAGAGACCCAGTACTTC	CASTPLRQGAGETQYF
TRBV6-1	few	TRBD2	TRBJ2-2	TGTGCCAGCAGTGGGAGACTAGCGGGAGGGCCTTTCACCGGGGAGCTGTTTTTT	CASSGRLAGGPFTGELFF
TRBV19	.	TRBD2	TRBJ2-1	TGTGCCAGTATGGGCTGGACGGGAGGAGGTTCTCGGGACAATGAGCAGTTCTTC	CASMGWTGGGSRDNEQFF
TRBV7-2	.	.	TRBJ1-2	TGTGCCAGCAGCTTTGGAGGACTGAACTATGGCTACACCTTC	CASSFGGLNYGYTF
TRBV9	.	.	TRBJ2-7	TGTGCCAGCAGCGGGGGGGACGGCACCTACGAGCAGTACTTC	CASSGGDGTYEQYF
TRBV5-6	few	.	TRBJ1-2	TGTGCCAGCAGCTTGGGGCCAAATGGCTACACCTTC	CASSLGPNGYTF
TRBV4-3	.	.	TRBJ1-5	TGCGCCAGCAGCCAAGGGTATCAGGGCTTGGAGCCCCAGCATTTT	CASSQGYQGLEPQHF
TRBV19	.	TRBD1	TRBJ2-7	TGTGCCAGTAGTGCCGCCGGGACAGGGGCCCAGCAGTACTTC	CASSAAGTGAQQYF
TRBV5-4	.	TRBD2	TRBJ2-7	TGTGCCAGCAGCCCCGGACTAGCGGGGGAATACGAGCAGTACTTC	CASSPGLAGEYEQYF
TRBV5-1	few	TRBD1	TRBJ1-2	TGCGCCAGCAGCCTAACAGGGGACCTGGGCTACACCTTC	CASSLTGDLGYTF
TRBV7-3	.	.	TRBJ1-1	TGTGCCAGCAGCCGTATACAAGGGGTAGGCGGAGCTTTCTTT	CASSRIQGVGGAFF
TRBV28	.	.	TRBJ2-6	TGTGCCAGCAGCCAAACAGGGACTGGGGCCAACGTCCTGACTTTC	CASSQTGTGANVLTF
TRBV11-1	.	.	TRBJ2-1	TGTGCCAGCAGCCAGGACAGCGCCAGAGGTGAGCAGTTCTTC	CASSQDSARGEQFF